The TCR beta chain under discussion was sequenced for a study of cytotoxic CD8 clonotypes in ibrutinib-treated CLL. Overall study context: Response sampling occurred after a median roughly 11 months of treatment (range 6 to 36).

Study-wide results and caveats: Shared public clonotypes were rare, and on treatment they either got smaller or stayed the same.

As for this clone: Its antigen is not known.

The CDR3 loop spans 16 amino acids. Germline V lookup: CDR1 LNHDA, CDR2 SQIVND (reference sequence). V was cut by 1 base and J by 3 bases, with 15 bases left in between. The data were produced by immunoSEQ multiplex PCR, yet TCRdb's version contains in-frame clones alone and is incomplete. The sample includes roughly 170,000 clones, more than 80% of them seen just once. The sequence came from a human donor with chronic lymphocytic leukemia. The chain has TRBV19 and TRBJ1-2; TRBD1 is a possible D gene (6 bases). The source material was PBMCs, sampled after 24 months of ibrutinib treatment. As DNA, the CDR3 is TGTGCCAGTAGTATAGTCGGGGGCCAGCAACACTATGGCTACACCTTC. Amino acids: CASSIVGGQQHYGYTF.